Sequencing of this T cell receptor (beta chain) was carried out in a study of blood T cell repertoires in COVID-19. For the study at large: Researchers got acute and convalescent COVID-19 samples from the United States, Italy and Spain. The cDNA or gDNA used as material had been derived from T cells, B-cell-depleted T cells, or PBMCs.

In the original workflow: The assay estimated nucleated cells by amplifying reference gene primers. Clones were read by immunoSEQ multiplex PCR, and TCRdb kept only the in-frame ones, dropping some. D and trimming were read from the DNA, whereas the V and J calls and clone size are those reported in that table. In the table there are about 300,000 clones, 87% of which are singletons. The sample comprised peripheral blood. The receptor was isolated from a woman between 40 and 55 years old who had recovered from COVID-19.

Written as DNA, the CDR3 is TGTGCCAGCAGCTTAACGCAGGGGATATCCTACGAGCAGTACTTC. Translated, it gives CASSLTQGISYEQYF. The chain links TRBV11-2 to TRBJ2-7; D may be TRBD1 (6 bases). With 2 bases removed from V and 1 base from J, the gap between germline ends came to 12 bases. Germline CDR1 reads SGHAT; CDR2 reads FQNNGV. The CDR3 has 15 residues.